The 3 T cell receptor beta chains below all came from one sample that was sequenced in a study of siplizumab effects on memory and regulatory T cells. Produced via immunoSEQ multiplex PCR; TCRdb's table is partial and in-frame only. The data contain 100,000 or so clones, about 91% of them singletons. The source material was Tregs sorted from blood. All receptors come from a human donor in good health.

The rearrangement uses TRBV20-1 and TRBJ2-7, with a possible D match to TRBD1 (5 bases). Germline V gives CDR1 DFQATT, CDR2 SNEGSKA (reference sequence). The CDR3 loop spans 11 amino acids. The DNA of the CDR3 is TGCAGCGTAGGACATCTCTACGAGCAGTACTTC. The encoded protein is CSVGHLYEQYF.

The CDR3 DNA follows: TGTGCCAGCAGCTGGCGGGACAGGGGGTGGGATACGCAGTATTTT. Translating it yields CASSWRDRGWDTQYF. V usage is TRBV9 and J usage is TRBJ2-3; 11 bases fit TRBD1. Germline CDR1 and CDR2: SGDLS and YYNGEE. The CDR3 consists of 15 residues. V shed 4 bases and J 6 bases; nucleotides not matched to a gene: 7.

The chain combines TRBV19 with TRBJ2-7, with D possibly TRBD2 on 5 matching bases. In germline, CDR1 is LNHDA, CDR2 SQIVND (reference sequence). Trimming took off 4 bases at V and 5 bases at J, with 6 bases between the two ends. The CDR3 runs 11 residues. The CDR3 DNA reads as TGTGCCAGTAGTAAGAGGGACGAGCAGTACTTC. It specifies CASSKRDEQYF. The entire variable domain, with the rest obtained from reference TRBV19 and TRBJ2-7, is as follows: DGGITQSPKYLFRKEGQNVTLSCEQNLNHDAMYWYRQDPGQGLRLIYYSQIVNDFQKGDIAEGYSVSREKKESFPLTVTSAQKNPTAFYLCASSKRDEQYFGPGTRLTVT.